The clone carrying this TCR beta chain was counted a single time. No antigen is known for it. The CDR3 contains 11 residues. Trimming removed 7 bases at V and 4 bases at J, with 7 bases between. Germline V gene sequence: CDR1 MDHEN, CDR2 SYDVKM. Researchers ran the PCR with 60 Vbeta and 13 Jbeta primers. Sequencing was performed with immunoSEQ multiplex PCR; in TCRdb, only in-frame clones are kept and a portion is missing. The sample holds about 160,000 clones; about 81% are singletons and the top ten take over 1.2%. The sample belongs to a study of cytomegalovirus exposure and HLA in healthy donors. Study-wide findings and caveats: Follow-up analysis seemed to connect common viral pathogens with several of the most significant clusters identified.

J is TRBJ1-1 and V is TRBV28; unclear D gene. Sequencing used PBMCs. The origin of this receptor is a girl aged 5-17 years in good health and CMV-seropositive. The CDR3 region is CASISSTEAFF. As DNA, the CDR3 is TGTGCCAGCATATCTTCCACTGAAGCTTTCTTT.